This T cell receptor (beta chain) was recorded in a study of CD8+ T cells in alopecia areata. Study-level background: Treated individuals took tofacitinib by mouth, 5 to 10 mg twice daily.

The CDR3 covers 15 residues. CDR1 SGHTA and CDR2 FQGNSA come from the germline V gene. With 5 bases clipped from V and 0 bases from J, the junction kept 4 bases outside the gene matches. Treatment reported: oral pan-JAK inhibitor, 5-10 mg twice daily. PBMCs served as the source from which CD4+ and CD8+ T cells were sorted. Overall study findings and caveats: Scalp clonality and expanded CD8+ clones among the top 100 fell significantly with tofacitinib. Researchers report lesional scalp, most notably alopecia totalis/universalis, outstripped normal scalp in clonality.

RNA was isolated and reverse transcribed to cDNA, the sequencing template. Clones were read by immunoSEQ multiplex PCR, and TCRdb kept only the in-frame ones, dropping some. The sample contains some 190,000 clones, 51% of which appear only once. This clone has a handful of counts. Its antigen is as yet unknown. The sequences come from CD8+ T cells sorted from blood, collected between weeks 51 and 54, from a patient treated with tofacitinib. This chain links TRBV7-2 with TRBJ1-3, with 7 bases matching TRBD1. The TCR was taken from a human donor with alopecia areata. DNA for the CDR3: TGTGCCAGCAGCCGGGACAGTATCTCTGGAAACACCATATATTTT. It translates to CASSRDSISGNTIYF.